The 3 T cell receptor beta chains presented below share a single source sample, sequenced in a study of cytomegalovirus exposure and HLA in healthy donors. The PCR used 60 Vbeta and 13 Jbeta primers. Produced via immunoSEQ multiplex PCR; TCRdb's table is partial and in-frame only. The table records 150,000 to 200,000 clones, more than 70% of them present only once. Sequenced input: PBMCs. The receptor set was obtained from a male donor in good health and CMV-seropositive.

In this sample, this clone turned up once. The chain links TRBV7-8 to TRBJ2-2; 10 bases align to TRBD2. J lost 6 bases, V lost 5 bases, and 9 bases had no gene match. The CDR3 length is 16 residues. Germline V gene data show CDR1 as SGHVS and CDR2 as FQNEAQ. CDR3 protein: CASSPRTSGDPGELFF. In DNA form, the CDR3 reads TGTGCCAGCAGCCCCCGGACTAGCGGAGACCCCGGGGAGCTGTTTTTT.

This rearrangement joins TRBV9 to TRBJ2-1, with a tentative D call TRBD1 (6 bases). V dropped 2 bases and J dropped 0 bases, with 18 bases sitting between them. This CDR3 is 18 amino acids long. Germline V lookup: CDR1 SGDLS, CDR2 YYNGEE. The CDR3 DNA reads as TGTGCCAGCAGCGTTAGTGGAGTGGACAGTTACTCCTACAATGAGCAGTTCTTC. Translation gives CASSVSGVDSYSYNEQFF.

This rearrangement joins TRBV5-4 to TRBJ2-7; D is unresolved. Germline V gene lookup returns CDR1 SGHNT and CDR2 YYREEE (reference sequence). Trimming removed 2 bases from V and 2 bases from J, with 8 bases in between. The CDR3 runs to 13 residues. The CDR3 is CASSFNRAYEQYF. The CDR3 DNA reads as TGTGCCAGCAGCTTCAACCGAGCCTACGAGCAGTACTTC.